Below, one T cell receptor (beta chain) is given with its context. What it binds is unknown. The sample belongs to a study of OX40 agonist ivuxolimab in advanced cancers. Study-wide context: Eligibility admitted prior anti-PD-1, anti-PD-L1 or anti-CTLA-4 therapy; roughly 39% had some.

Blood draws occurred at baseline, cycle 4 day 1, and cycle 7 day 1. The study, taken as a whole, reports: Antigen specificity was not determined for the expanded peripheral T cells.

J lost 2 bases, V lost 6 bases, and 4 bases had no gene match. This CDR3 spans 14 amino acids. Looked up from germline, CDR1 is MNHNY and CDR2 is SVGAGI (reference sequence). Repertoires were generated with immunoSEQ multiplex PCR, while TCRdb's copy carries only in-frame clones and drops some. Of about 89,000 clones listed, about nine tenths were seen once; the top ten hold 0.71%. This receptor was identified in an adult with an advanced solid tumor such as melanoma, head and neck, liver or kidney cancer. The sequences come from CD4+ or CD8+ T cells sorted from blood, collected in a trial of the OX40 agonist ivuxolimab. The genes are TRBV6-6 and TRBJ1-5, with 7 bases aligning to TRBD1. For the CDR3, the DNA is TGTGCCAGCAGACGAGGACAGGGCAATCAGCCCCAGCATTTT. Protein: CASRRGQGNQPQHF.